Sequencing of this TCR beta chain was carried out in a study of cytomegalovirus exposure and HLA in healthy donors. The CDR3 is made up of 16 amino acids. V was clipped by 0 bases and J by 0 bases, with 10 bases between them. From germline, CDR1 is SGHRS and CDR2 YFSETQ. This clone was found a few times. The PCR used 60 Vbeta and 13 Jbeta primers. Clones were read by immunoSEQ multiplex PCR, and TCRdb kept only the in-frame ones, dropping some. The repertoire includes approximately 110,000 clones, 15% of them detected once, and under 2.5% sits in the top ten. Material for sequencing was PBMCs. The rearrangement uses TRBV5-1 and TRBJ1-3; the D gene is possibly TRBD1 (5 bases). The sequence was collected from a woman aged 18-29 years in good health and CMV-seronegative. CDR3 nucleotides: TGCGCCAGCAGCTTGGGGGACGGGAGCTCTGGAAACACCATATATTTT. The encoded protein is CASSLGDGSSGNTIYF.